The source of this T cell receptor (beta chain) is a study of tumor and adjacent non-tumor tissue in lung cancer. No cell sorting was done before RNA was extracted from the tissue. This non-tumor lung sample came from over 3 cm beyond the tumor edge. The library came from three nested PCR rounds adapted from ARM-PCR protocols. TCRdb used MiXCR to reprocess the multiplex PCR reads, holding one entry per CDR3 protein. The repertoire consists of approximately 120,000 distinct CDR3 sequences, with over 55% occurring once and the leading ten covering over 15%. Germline CDR1 is LNHDA and CDR2 is SQIVND (reference sequence). The CDR3 is 13 residues long. V was cut by 4 bases and J by 12 bases, with 16 bases left in between.

The sequence derives from a man aged 55 to 70 with non-small cell lung cancer. V usage is TRBV19 and J usage is TRBJ1-5; D perhaps matches TRBD1 (6 bases). Input material: distant non-tumor lung tissue. The CDR3 reads CASSKQGVELQHF. The CDR3 nucleotides are TGTGCCAGTAGTAAACAGGGAGTTGAGCTCCAGCATTTT.